The 12 T cell receptor beta chains below come from one sample, sequenced in a study of blood T cells in healthy people across ages. Alongside a J-beta primer mix, a sample-barcoded 5' primer served in a second PCR lasting roughly 7 to 11 cycles. TCRdb passed the 5' RACE reads through MiXCR, listing each CDR3 protein once. The data contain about 400,000 distinct CDR3 sequences, about 55% of them singletons. The sample was blood. The source of these receptors is a man aged 55 to 69 in good health.

The V and J genes are TRBV20-1 and TRBJ2-1; possible D gene TRBD1, 6 bases. CDR3 length equals 16 residues. With 1 base removed from V and 0 bases from J, the gap between germline ends came to 13 bases. Per the germline V gene, CDR1 is DFQATT and CDR2 is SNEGSKA (reference sequence). The DNA of the CDR3 is TGCAGTGCTAGAGTGCTCGGACAGAACTCCTACAATGAGCAGTTCTTC. Translation: CSARVLGQNSYNEQFF.

The J gene is TRBJ2-1, the V gene TRBV2; 7 nucleotides agree with TRBD1. This CDR3 has 15 residues. Germline V lookup: CDR1 SNHLY, CDR2 FYNNEI. Germline trimming cut 6 bases from V and 5 bases from J; bases unmatched to any gene: 10. Written as DNA, the CDR3 is TGTGCCAGCAGCGGAGTAGGGACAGCCCACAATGAGCAGTTCTTC. Amino acids: CASSGVGTAHNEQFF.

The chain has TRBV3-1 and TRBJ2-7; the match to TRBD2 covers 7 bases. The CDR3 extends over 15 amino acids. Trimming removed 1 base from V and 4 bases from J; junction bases left unmatched: 7. CDR1 and CDR2 (germline): LGHDT, YNNKEL (reference sequence). DNA of the CDR3: TGTGCCAGCAGCCAAGCCCTCGGACTAGTTTACGAGCAGTACTTC. Translated, it gives CASSQALGLVYEQYF.

The rearrangement uses TRBV12-3 or TRBV12-4 and TRBJ1-2; tentative D call: TRBD1 (5 bases). V lost 6 bases and J 4 bases, leaving 12 bases between the germline ends. The CDR3 sequence is 13 residues long. The CDR3 spells CASRTGGGYGYTF. In nucleotides, the CDR3 is TGTGCCAGCAGGACCGGGGGAGGCTATGGCTACACCTTC.

The rearrangement uses TRBV5-6 and TRBJ2-4, with 14 bases that match TRBD2. The J call is uncertain, as TRBJ2-7 better fits the DNA end. CDR1 and CDR2 (germline): SGHDT, YYEEEE. The CDR3 length is 17 residues. The CDR3 sequence is CASSWGTSGSKRDEQYF. CDR3 DNA sequence: TGTGCCAGCAGCTGGGGGACTAGCGGGAGTAAACGGGACGAGCAGTACTTC.

The table lists this clonotype with a count of one. The rearrangement links TRBV19 to TRBJ2-7; D ambiguous. Gene TRBJ2-5 matches the end of the DNA better, so the J call may be wrong. This CDR3 region has 12 residues. Germline CDR1 LNHDA, CDR2 SQIVND (reference sequence). The CDR3 spells CVPIVGMETQYF. The CDR3 bases are TGTGTCCCGATAGTTGGAATGGAGACCCAGTACTTC.

The rearrangement links TRBV9 to TRBJ1-1; D is ambiguous. The CDR3 contains 13 residues. Germline CDR1 is SGDLS and CDR2 is YYNGEE. With 1 base removed from V and 7 bases from J, the gap between germline ends came to 11 bases. DNA for the CDR3: TGTGCCAGCAGCGTACCGTGGGTGGGTGAAGCTTTCTTT. Its translation is CASSVPWVGEAFF.

The V call is TRBV5-1, the J call TRBJ2-1; TRBD2 matches 7 bases. Trimming took 4 bases from V and 2 from J; bases not matched to a gene: 3. The CDR3 is 14 amino acids. Germline assignment: CDR1 SGHRS and CDR2 YFSETQ. CDR3 region: CASSLGTTYNEQFF. CDR3 coding DNA: TGCGCCAGCAGCCTCGGGACTACCTACAATGAGCAGTTCTTC.

V gene TRBV12-3 or TRBV12-4 combines with J gene TRBJ2-5, with 11 bases aligning to TRBD1. V gave up 6 bases and J gave up 0 bases; unmatched junction bases: 6. The CDR3 has 16 amino acids. The DNA for the CDR3 is TGTGCCAGCAGACGTCGGACAGGGGGCGACCAAGAGACCCAGTACTTC. This gives the protein CASRRRTGGDQETQYF.

The chain uses TRBV3-1 and TRBJ2-7; possibly TRBD1 for D (6 bases). CDR3 length equals 15 residues. The ends were cut back, 2 bases at V and 0 bases at J, with 11 bases in the middle. Germline loops: CDR1 LGHDT, CDR2 YNNKEL (reference sequence). The CDR3 DNA reads TGTGCCAGCAGCCAAATCGACAGGTTCTCCTACGAGCAGTACTTC. This codes for CASSQIDRFSYEQYF.

Worth noting for this clonotype: With a much larger clone just one base away, this may be a read error. The rearrangement uses TRBV27 and TRBJ1-2; unclear D gene. The CDR3 is 14 residues long. Per the germline V gene, CDR1 is MNHEY and CDR2 is SMNVEV (reference sequence). V lost 1 base and J lost 10, with 16 bases in between. CDR3 in DNA: TGTGCCAGCAGTTTATACCCAACATATGGTTTCTACACCTTC. Translating it yields CASSLYPTYGFYTF.

This clonotype was seen ten or more times. V gene TRBV9 combines with J gene TRBJ2-3; 14 bases fit TRBD2. V lost 2 bases, J lost 4 bases, and 6 bases stayed unmatched. Germline CDR1 is SGDLS and CDR2 is YYNGEE. The CDR3 spans 17 residues. The CDR3 sequence is CASSVSGLAGVADTQYF. CDR3 in DNA: TGTGCCAGCAGCGTCTCGGGACTAGCGGGAGTGGCAGATACGCAGTATTTT.